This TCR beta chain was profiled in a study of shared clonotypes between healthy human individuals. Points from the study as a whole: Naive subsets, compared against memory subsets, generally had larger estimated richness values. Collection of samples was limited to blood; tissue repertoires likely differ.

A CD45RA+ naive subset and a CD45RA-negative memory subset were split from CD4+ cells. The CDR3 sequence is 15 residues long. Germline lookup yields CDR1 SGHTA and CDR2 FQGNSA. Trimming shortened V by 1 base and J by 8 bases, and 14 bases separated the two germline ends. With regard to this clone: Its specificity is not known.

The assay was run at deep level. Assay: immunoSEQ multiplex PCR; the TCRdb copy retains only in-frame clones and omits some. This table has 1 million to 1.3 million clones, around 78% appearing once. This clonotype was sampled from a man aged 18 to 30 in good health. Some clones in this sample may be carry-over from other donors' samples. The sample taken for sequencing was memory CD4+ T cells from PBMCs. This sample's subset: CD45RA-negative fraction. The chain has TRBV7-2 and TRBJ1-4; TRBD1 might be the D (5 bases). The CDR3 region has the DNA TGTGCCAGCAGCTTAGAGGGTTGGGGGGGAGAAAAACTGTTTTTT. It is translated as CASSLEGWGGEKLFF.